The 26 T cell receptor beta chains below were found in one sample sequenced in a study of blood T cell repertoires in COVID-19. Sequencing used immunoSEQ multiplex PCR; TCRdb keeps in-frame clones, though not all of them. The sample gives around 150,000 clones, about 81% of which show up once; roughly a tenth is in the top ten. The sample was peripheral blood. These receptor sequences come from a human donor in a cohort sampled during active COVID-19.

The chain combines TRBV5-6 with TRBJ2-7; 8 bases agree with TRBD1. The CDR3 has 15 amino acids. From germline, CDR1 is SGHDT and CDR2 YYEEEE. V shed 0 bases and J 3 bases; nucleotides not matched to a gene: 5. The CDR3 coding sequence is TGTGCCAGCAGCTTGGCGCTACAGGGGGACTACGAGCAGTACTTC. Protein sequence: CASSLALQGDYEQYF.

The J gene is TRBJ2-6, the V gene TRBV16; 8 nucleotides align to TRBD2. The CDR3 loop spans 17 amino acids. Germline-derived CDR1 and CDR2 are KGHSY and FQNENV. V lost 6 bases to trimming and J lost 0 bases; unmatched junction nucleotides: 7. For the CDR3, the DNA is TGTGCCAGCAGTCGGCCGGGGGGGCTCTCTGGGGCCAACGTCCTGACTTTC. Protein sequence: CASSRPGGLSGANVLTF. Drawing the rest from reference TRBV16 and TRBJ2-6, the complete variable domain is GEEVAQTPKHLVRGEGQKAKLYCAPIKGHSYVFWYQQVLKNEFKFLISFQNENVFDETGMPKERFSAKCLPNSPCSLEIQATKLEDSAVYFCASSRPGGLSGANVLTFGAGSRLTVL.

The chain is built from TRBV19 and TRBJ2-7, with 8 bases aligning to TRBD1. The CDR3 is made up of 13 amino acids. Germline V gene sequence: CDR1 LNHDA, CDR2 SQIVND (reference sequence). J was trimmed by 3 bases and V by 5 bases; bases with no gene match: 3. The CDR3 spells CASSQDRDYEQYF. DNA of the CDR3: TGTGCCAGTAGTCAGGACAGGGACTACGAGCAGTACTTC. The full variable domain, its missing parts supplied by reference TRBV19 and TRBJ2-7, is DGGITQSPKYLFRKEGQNVTLSCEQNLNHDAMYWYRQDPGQGLRLIYYSQIVNDFQKGDIAEGYSVSREKKESFPLTVTSAQKNPTAFYLCASSQDRDYEQYFGPGTRLTVT.

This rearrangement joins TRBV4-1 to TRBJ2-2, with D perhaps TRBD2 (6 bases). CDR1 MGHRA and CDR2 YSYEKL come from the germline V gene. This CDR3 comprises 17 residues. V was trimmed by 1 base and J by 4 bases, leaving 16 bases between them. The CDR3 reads CASSQGGSGRGTGELFF. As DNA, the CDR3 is TGCGCCAGCAGCCAAGGTGGGTCCGGGAGAGGCACCGGGGAGCTGTTTTTT.

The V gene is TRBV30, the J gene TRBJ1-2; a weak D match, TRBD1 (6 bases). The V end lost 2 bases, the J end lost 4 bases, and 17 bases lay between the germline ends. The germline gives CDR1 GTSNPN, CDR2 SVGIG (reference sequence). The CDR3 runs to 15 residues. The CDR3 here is CAWSPPGTNPYGYTF. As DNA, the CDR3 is TGTGCCTGGAGTCCCCCGGGGACAAACCCCTATGGCTACACCTTC.

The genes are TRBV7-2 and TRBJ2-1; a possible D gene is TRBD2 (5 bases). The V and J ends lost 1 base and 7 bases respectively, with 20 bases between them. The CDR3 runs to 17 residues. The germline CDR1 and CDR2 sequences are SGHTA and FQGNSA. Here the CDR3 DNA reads TGTGCCAGCAGCTTAGAATCCTCGGGGATCCGGGGAAATGAGCAGTTCTTC. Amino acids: CASSLESSGIRGNEQFF.

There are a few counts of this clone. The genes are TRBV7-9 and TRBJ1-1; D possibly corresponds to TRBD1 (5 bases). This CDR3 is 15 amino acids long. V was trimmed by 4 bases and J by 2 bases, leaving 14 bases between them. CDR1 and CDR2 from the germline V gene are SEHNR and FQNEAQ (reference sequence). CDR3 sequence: CASSSYFQGNTEAFF. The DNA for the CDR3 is TGTGCCAGCAGCTCTTATTTTCAGGGTAACACTGAAGCTTTCTTT.

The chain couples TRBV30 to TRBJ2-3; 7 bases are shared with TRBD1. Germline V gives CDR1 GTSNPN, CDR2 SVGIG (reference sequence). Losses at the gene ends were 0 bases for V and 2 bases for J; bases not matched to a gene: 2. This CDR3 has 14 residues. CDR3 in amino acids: CAWSVGQHTDTQYF. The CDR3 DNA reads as TGTGCCTGGAGTGTGGGACAGCACACAGATACGCAGTATTTT.

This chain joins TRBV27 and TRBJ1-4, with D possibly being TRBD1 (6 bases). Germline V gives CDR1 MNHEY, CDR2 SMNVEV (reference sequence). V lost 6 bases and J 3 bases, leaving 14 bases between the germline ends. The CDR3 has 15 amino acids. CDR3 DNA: TGTGCCAGCAGGATTAGGGGGGGGGCTAATGAAAAACTGTTTTTT. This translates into CASRIRGGANEKLFF.

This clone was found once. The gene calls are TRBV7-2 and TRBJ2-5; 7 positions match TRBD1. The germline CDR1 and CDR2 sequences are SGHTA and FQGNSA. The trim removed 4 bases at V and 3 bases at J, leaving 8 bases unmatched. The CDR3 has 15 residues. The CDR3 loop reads CASSSIRTGKETQYF. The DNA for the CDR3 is TGTGCCAGCAGCTCCATCAGGACAGGAAAAGAGACCCAGTACTTC.

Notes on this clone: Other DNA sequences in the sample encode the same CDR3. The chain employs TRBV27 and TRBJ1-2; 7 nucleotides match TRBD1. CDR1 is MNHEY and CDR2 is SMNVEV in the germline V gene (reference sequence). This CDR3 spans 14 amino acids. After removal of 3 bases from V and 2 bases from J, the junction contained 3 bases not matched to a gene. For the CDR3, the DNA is TGTGCCAGCAGTTTGATGGGACAGAACTATGGCTACACCTTC. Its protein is CASSLMGQNYGYTF.

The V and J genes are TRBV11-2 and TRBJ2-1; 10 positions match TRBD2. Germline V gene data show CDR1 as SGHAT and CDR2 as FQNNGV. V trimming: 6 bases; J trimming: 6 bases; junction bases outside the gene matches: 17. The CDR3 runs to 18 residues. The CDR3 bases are TGTGCCAGCAGTTCGATGGGGACTAGCGCCCGGGGCGTCAATGAGCAGTTCTTC. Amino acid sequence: CASSSMGTSARGVNEQFF.

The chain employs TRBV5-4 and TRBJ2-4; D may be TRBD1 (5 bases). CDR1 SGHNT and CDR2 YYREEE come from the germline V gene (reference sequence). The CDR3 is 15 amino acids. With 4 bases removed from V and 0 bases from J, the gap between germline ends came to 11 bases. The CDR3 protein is CASSPSQGAKNIQYF. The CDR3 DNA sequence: TGTGCCAGCAGCCCAAGCCAGGGAGCCAAAAACATTCAGTACTTC.

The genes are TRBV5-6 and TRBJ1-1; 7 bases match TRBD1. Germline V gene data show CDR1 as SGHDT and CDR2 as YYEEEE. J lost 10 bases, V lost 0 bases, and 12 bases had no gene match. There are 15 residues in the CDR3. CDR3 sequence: CASSLEGAGTVRAFF. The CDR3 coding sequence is TGTGCCAGCAGCTTGGAGGGGGCGGGGACAGTCAGAGCTTTCTTT.

The CDR3 DNA is TGTGCCAGCAGTTCAGGTACACTTTACACCGGGGAGCTGTTTTTT. Residues: CASSSGTLYTGELFF. The chain has TRBV6-2 or TRBV6-3 and TRBJ2-2; D unclear. Germline loops: CDR1 MNHEY, CDR2 SVGEGT. V was shortened by 4 bases and J by 3 bases, with 12 bases between the two germline ends. There are 15 residues in the CDR3.

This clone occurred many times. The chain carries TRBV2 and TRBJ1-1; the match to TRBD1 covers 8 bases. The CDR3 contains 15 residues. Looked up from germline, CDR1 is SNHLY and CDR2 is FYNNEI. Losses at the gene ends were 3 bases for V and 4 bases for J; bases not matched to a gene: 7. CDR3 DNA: TGTGCCAGCAGTGACCTGGACAGGGTGATCACTGAAGCTTTCTTT. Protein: CASSDLDRVITEAFF.

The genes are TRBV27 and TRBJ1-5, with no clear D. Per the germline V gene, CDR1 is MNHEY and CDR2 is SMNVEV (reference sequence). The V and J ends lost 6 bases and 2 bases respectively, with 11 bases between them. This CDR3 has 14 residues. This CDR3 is CASRLGVGNQPQHF. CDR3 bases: TGTGCCAGCAGACTCGGGGTTGGCAATCAGCCCCAGCATTTT.

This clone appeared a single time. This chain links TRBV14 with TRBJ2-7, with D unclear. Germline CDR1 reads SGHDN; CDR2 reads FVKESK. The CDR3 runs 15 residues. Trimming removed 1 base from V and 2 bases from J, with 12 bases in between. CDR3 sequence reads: CASSQGPGTPYEQYF. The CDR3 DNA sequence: TGTGCCAGCAGCCAAGGTCCGGGTACCCCCTACGAGCAGTACTTC.

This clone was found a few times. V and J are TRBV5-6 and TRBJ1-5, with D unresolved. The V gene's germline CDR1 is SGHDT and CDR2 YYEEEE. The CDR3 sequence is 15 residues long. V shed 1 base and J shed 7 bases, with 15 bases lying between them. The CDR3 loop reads CASSLQRAVGQPQHF. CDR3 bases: TGTGCCAGCAGCTTGCAGAGGGCAGTAGGCCAGCCCCAGCATTTT.

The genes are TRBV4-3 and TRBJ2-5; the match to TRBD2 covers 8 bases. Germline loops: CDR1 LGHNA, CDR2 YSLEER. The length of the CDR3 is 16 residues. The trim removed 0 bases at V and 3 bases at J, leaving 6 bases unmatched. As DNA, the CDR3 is TGCGCCAGCAGCCAAGAGGGTAGCGGGGCTAAAGAGACCCAGTACTTC. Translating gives CASSQEGSGAKETQYF.

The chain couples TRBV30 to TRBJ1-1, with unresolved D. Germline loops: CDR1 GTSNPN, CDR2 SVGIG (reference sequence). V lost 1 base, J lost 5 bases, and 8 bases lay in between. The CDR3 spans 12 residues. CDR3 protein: CAWSGRRTEAFF. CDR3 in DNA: TGTGCCTGGAGTGGACGGCGGACTGAAGCTTTCTTT.

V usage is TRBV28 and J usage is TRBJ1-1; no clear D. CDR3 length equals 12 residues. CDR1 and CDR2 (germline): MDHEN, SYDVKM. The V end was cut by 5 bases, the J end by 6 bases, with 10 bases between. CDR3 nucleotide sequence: TGTGCCAGCAGTGCGCCGCAGGCTGAAGCTTTCTTT. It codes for CASSAPQAEAFF.

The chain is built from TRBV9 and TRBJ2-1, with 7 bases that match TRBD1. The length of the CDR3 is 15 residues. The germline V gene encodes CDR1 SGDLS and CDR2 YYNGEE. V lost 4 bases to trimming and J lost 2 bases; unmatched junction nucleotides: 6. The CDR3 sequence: CASSTTGFPYNEQFF. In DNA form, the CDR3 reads TGTGCCAGCAGCACGACAGGGTTCCCCTACAATGAGCAGTTCTTC.

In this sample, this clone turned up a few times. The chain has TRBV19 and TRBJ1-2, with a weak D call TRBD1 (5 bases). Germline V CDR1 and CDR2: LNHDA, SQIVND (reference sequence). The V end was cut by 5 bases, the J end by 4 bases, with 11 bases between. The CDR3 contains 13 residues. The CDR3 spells CASSGAGIYGYTF. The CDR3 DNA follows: TGTGCCAGTAGTGGGGCAGGGATCTATGGCTACACCTTC.

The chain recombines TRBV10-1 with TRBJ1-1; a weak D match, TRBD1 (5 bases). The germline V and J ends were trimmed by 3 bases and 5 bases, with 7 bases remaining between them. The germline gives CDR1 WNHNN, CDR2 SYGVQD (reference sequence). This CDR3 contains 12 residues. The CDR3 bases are TGCGCCAGCAGTGAAGGGGAAACTGAAGCTTTCTTT. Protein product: CASSEGETEAFF.

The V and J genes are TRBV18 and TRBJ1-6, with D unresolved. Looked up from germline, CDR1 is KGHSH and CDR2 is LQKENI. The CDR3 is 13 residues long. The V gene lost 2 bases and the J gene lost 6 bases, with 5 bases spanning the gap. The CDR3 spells CASSPKPNSPLHF. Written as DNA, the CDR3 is TGTGCCAGCTCACCAAAGCCTAATTCACCCCTCCACTTT.